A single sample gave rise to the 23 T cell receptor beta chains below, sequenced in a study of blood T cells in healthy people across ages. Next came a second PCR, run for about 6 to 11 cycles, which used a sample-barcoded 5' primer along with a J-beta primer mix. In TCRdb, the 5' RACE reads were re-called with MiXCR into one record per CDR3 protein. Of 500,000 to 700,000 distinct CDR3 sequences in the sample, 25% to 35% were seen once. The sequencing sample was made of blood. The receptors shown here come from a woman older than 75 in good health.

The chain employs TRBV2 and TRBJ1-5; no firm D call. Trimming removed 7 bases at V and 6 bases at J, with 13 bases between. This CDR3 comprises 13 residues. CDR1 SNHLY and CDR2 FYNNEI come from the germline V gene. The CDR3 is CASTEVSGQPQHF. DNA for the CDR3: TGTGCCAGCACGGAGGTATCGGGTCAGCCCCAGCATTTT.

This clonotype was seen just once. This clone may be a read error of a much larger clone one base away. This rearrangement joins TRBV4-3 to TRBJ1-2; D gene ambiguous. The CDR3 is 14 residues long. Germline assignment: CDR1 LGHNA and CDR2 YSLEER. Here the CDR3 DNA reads TGCGCCAGCGGCCATCTCGGGTTTAACTATGGCTACACCTTC. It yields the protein CASGHLGFNYGYTF.

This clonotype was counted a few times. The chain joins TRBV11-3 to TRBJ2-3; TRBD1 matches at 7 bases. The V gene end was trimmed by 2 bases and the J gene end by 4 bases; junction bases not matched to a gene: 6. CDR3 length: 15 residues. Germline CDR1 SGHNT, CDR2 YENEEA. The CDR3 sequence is CASSLQGETADTQYF. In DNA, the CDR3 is TGTGCCAGCAGCTTACAGGGGGAAACGGCAGATACGCAGTATTTT.

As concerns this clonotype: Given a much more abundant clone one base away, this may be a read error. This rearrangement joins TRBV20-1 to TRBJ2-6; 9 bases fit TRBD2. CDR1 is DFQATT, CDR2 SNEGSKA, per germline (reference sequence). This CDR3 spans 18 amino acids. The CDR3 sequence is CSVRPPGRGGRGANVLTF. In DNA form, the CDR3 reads TGCAGTGTTAGACCGCCGGGGCGGGGGGGAAGAGGGGCCAACGTCCTGACTTTC.

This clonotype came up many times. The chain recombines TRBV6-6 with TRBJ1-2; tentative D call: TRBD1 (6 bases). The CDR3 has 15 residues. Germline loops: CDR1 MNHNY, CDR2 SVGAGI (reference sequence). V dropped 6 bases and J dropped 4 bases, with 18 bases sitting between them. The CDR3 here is CASSPVAQGGYGYTF. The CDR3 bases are TGTGCCAGCAGCCCCGTTGCGCAAGGGGGCTATGGCTACACCTTC.

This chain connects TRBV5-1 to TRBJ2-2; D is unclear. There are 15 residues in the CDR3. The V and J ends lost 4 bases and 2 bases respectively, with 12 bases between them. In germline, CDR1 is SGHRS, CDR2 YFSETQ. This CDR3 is CASSADLPNTGELFF. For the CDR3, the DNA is TGCGCCAGCAGCGCGGACCTACCTAACACCGGGGAGCTGTTTTTT.

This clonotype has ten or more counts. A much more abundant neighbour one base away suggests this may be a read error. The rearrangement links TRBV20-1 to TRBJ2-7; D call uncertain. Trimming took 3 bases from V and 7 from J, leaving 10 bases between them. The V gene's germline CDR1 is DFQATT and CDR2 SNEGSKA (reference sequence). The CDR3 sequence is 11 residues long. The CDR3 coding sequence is TGCAGTGCTAGTAAGTCCAATGAGCAGTACTTC. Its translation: CSASKSNEQYF.

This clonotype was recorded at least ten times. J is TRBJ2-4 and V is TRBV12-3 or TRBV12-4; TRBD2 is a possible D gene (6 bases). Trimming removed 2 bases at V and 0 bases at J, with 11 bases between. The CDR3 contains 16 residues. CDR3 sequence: CASSLLRGLAKNIQYF. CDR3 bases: TGTGCCAGCAGTTTATTACGGGGGTTAGCCAAAAACATTCAGTACTTC.

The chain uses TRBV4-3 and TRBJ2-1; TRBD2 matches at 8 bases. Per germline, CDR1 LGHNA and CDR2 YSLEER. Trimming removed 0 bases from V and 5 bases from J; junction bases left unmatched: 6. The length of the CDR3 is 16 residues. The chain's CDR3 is CASSQEERGYNNEQFF. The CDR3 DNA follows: TGCGCCAGCAGCCAAGAGGAGCGGGGGTACAACAATGAGCAGTTCTTC.

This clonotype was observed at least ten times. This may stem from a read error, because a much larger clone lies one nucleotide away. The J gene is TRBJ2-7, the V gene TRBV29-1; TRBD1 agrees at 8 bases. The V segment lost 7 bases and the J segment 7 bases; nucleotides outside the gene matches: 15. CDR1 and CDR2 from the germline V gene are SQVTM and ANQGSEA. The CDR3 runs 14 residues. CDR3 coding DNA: TGCAGCGCCCTAGGACAGGGTAAGGGGAATGAGCAGTACTTC. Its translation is CSALGQGKGNEQYF.

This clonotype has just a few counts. This chain's CDR3 is CASSPHREDTEAFF. The CDR3 coding sequence is TGTGCCAGCAGCCCTCACAGGGAGGACACTGAAGCTTTCTTT. This rearrangement joins TRBV3-1 to TRBJ1-1, with a possible D match to TRBD1 (6 bases). The V gene's germline CDR1 is LGHDT and CDR2 YNNKEL (reference sequence). Trimming took off 4 bases at V and 3 bases at J, with 12 bases between the two ends. The CDR3 has 14 amino acids.

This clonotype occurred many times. CDR3 amino acids: CSAPGPLGEQYF. The CDR3 DNA sequence: TGCAGTGCTCCGGGCCCGCTCGGCGAGCAGTACTTC. V gene TRBV20-1 combines with J gene TRBJ2-7, with D unresolved. The CDR3 runs to 12 residues. V gave up 5 bases and J gave up 6 bases, with 14 bases separating them. Germline V gene lookup returns CDR1 DFQATT and CDR2 SNEGSKA (reference sequence).

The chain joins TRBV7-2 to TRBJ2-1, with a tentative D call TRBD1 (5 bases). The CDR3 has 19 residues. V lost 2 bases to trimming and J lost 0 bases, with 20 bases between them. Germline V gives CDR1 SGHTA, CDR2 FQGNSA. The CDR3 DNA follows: TGTGCCAGCAGCTTATCCGGACATCGGACGCGGAGCTCCTACAATGAGCAGTTCTTC. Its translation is CASSLSGHRTRSSYNEQFF.

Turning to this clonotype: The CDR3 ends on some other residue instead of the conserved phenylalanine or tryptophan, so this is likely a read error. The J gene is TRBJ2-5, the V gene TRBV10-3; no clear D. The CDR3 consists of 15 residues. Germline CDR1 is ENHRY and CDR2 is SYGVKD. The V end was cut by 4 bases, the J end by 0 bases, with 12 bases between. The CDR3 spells CAISGPTEYQETQYL. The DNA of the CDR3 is TGTGCCATCAGTGGTCCGACGGAATACCAAGAGACCCAGTACCTC.

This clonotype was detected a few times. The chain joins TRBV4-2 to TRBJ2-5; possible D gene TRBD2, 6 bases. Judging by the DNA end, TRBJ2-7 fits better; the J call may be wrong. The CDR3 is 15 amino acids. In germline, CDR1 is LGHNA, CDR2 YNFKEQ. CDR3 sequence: CASSPTQRAHHEQYF. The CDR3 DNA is TGTGCCAGCAGCCCTACGCAGCGGGCGCACCACGAGCAGTACTTC.

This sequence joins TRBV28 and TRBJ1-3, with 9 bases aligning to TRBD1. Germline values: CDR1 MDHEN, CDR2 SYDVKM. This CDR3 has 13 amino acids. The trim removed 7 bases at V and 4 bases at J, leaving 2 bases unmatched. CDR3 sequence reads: CASNRGLGNTIYF. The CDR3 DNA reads TGTGCCAGCAACAGGGGGCTAGGAAACACCATATATTTT.

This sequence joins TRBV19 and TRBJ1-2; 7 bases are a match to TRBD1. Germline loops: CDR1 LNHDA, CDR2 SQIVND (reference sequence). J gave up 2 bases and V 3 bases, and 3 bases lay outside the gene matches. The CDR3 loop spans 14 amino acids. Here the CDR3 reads CASSIGGQNYGYTF. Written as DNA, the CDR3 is TGTGCCAGTAGTATCGGGGGACAGAACTATGGCTACACCTTC.

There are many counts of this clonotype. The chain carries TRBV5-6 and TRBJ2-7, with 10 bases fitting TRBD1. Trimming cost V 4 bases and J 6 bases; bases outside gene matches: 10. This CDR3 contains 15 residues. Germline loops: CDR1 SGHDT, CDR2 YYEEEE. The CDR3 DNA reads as TGTGCCAGCAGCGGATGGGGACAGGGGTCACGCGAGCAGTACTTC. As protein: CASSGWGQGSREQYF.

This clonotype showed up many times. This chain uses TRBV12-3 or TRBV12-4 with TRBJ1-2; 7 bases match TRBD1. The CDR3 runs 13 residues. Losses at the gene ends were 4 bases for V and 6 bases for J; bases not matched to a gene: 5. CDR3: CASSYDRAHGYTF. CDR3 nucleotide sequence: TGTGCCAGCAGTTACGACAGGGCCCATGGCTACACCTTC.

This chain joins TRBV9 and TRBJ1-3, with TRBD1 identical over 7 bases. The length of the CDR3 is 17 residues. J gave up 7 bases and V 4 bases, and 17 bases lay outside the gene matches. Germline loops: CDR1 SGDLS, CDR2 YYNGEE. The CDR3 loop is CASSPTFGTASENTIYF. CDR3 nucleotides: TGTGCCAGCAGCCCGACCTTTGGGACAGCCTCTGAGAACACCATATATTTT.

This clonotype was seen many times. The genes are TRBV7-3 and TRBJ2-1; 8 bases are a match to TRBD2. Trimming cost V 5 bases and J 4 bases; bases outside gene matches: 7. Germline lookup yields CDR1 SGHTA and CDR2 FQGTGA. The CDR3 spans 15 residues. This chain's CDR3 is CASSTRLAGYNEQFF. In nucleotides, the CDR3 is TGTGCCAGCAGCACACGGCTAGCGGGTTACAATGAGCAGTTCTTC.

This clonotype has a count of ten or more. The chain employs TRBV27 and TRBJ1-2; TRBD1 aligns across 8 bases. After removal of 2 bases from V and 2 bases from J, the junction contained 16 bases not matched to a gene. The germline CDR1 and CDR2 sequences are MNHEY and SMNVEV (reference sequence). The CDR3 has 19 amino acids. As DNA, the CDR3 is TGTGCCAGCAGTTTAAACCCCGCTCAACGGACAGGGAGAAACTATGGCTACACCTTC. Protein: CASSLNPAQRTGRNYGYTF.

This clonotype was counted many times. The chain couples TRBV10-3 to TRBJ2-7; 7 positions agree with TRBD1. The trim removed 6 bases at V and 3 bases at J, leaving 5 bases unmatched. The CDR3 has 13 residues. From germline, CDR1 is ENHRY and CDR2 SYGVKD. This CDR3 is CAISPDRDYEQYF. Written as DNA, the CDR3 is TGTGCCATCAGCCCCGACAGGGACTACGAGCAGTACTTC.